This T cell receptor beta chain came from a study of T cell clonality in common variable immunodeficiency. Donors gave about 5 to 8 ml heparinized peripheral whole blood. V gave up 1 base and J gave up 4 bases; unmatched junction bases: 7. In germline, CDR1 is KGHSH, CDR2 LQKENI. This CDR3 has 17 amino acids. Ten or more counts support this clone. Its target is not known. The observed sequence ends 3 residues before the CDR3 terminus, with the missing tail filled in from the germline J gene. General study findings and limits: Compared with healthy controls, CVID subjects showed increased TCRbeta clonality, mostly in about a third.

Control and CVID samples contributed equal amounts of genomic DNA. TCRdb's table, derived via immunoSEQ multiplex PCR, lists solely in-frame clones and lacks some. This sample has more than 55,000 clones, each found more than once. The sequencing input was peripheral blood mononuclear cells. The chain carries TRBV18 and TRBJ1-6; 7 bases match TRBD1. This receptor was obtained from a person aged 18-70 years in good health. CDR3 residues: CASSPRSGTDYNSPLHF. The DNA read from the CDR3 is TGTGCCAGCTCACCACGTTCCGGGACAGATTATAATTCACCC.